This T cell receptor beta chain comes out of a study of PD-1 blockade in classical Hodgkin lymphoma. Relapse was seen in all patients after autologous stem cell transplantation, and brentuximab vedotin exposure was variable. Germline V gene data show CDR1 as SGHVS and CDR2 as FQNEAQ. Deletions cut 1 base from V and 2 bases from J, with 11 bases between. The CDR3 runs 16 residues. Assay used: immunoSEQ multiplex PCR; TCRdb lists only in-frame clones, some missing. This table holds 90,000 to 100,000 clones, roughly 76% found once. The chain couples TRBV7-8 to TRBJ2-2; D remains unclear. This receptor was taken from a human donor with classical Hodgkin lymphoma. The specimen was peripheral blood mononuclear cells (PBMCs), collected before the second cycle of nivolumab. CDR3 protein: CASSLGNGFNTGELFF. In nucleotides, the CDR3 is TGTGCCAGCAGCTTAGGAAACGGATTTAACACCGGGGAGCTGTTTTTT.